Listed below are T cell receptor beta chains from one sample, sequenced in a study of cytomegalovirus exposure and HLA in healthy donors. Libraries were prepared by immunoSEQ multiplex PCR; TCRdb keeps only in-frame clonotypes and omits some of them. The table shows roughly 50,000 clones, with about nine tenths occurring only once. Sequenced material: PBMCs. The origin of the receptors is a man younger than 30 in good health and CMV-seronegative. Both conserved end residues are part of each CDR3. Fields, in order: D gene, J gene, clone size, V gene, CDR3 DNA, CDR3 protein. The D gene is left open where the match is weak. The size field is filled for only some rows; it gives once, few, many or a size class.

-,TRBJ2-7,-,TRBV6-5,TGTGCCAGCAGGAGATACTACGAGCAGTACTTC,CASRRYYEQYF
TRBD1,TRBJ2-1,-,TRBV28,TGTGCCAGCAGTTTAGGTGGGACAGGTGGTGGGAATGAGCAGTTCTTC,CASSLGGTGGGNEQFF
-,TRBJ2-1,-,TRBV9,TGTGCCAGCAGCGTAGGGCCCTACAATGAGCAGTTCTTC,CASSVGPYNEQFF
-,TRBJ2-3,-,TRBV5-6,TGTGCCAGCAGCTTGCTAACAGGGTTCACAGATACGCAGTATTTT,CASSLLTGFTDTQYF
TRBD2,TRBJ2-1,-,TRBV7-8,TGTGCCAGCAGCGCCAGACTAGCCATGGCCTACAATGAGCAGTTCTTC,CASSARLAMAYNEQFF
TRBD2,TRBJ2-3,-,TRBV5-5,TGTGCCAGCAGCCCCCGACTAGCGGGAACAGATACGCAGTATTTT,CASSPRLAGTDTQYF
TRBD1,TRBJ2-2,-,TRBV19,TGTGCCAGTAGTACCCGGACAGGTTACACCGGGGAGCTGTTTTTT,CASSTRTGYTGELFF
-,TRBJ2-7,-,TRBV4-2,TGTGCCAGCAGCCAAGAAGCCAAATCCTACGAGCAGTACTTC,CASSQEAKSYEQYF
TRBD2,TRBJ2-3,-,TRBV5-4,TGTGCCAGCAGCTTGGCCAAACTAGCGGGAGCATTAGATACGCAGTATTTT,CASSLAKLAGALDTQYF
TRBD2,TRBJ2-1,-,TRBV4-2,TGTGCCAGCAGCCAAACGCGGGGGGCCCACAATGAGCAGTTCTTC,CASSQTRGAHNEQFF
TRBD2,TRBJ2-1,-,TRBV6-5,TGTGCCAGCAGCGGACAGCGGGGGTACAATGAGCAGTTCTTC,CASSGQRGYNEQFF
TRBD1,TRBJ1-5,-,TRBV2,TGTGCCAGCAGTGATACAGGGGGTGACCCCCAGCATTTT,CASSDTGGDPQHF
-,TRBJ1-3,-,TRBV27,TGTGCCAGCAGTTTAGTAGGGGCCACCGGCACCATATATTTT,CASSLVGATGTIYF
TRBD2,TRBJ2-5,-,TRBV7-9,TGTGCCAGCAGCAGAGGCTTTGAGCGGGAGATGAGCGAGACCCAGTACTTC,CASSRGFEREMSETQYF
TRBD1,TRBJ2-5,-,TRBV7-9,TGTGCCAGCAGCCCGAGGGACAGGGCCCCCGAGACCCAGTACTTC,CASSPRDRAPETQYF
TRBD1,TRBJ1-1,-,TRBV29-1,TGCAGCGCGCAGGGGGCGCGAGGGGCTTTCTTT,CSAQGARGAFF
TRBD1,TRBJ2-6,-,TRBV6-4,TGTGCCAGCAGTGGCGATTATAGGACAGGGGACTCTGGGGCCAACGTCCTGACTTTC,CASSGDYRTGDSGANVLTF
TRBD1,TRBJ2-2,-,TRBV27,TGTGCCAGCACCGGACAGGGGGCTCCCGCCGGGGAGCTGTTTTTT,CASTGQGAPAGELFF
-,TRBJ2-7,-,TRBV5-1,TGCGCCAGCAGCTTGGGACAGGCCTCCTACGAGCAGTACTTC,CASSLGQASYEQYF
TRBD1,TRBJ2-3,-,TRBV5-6,TGTGCCAGCAGCATAGGAAGGGACAGCTACACAGATACGCAGTATTTT,CASSIGRDSYTDTQYF
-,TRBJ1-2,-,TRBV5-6,TGTGCCAGTACTCGGGACAACCGCGTAAACTATGGCTACACCTTC,CASTRDNRVNYGYTF
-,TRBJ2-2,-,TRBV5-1,TGCGCCAGCACCTCCCGGGTCACCGGGGAGCTGTTTTTT,CASTSRVTGELFF
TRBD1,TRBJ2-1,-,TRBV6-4,TGTGCCAGCAGTGAACAGGGGGCGCGCGATGAGCAGTTCTTC,CASSEQGARDEQFF
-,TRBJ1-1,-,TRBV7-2,TGTGCCAGCAGCTCCACGCCAGGACCGGAGGCTGAAGCTTTCTTT,CASSSTPGPEAEAFF
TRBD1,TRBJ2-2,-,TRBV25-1,TGTGCCAGCTCGGACAGGGTAGACACCGGGGAGCTGTTTTTT,CASSDRVDTGELFF
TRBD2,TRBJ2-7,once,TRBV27,TGTGCCAGCAGTACCGGCGGGGGAGACTCCTACGAGCAGTACTTC,CASSTGGGDSYEQYF
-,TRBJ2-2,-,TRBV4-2,TGTGCCAGCAGCCAAGAACTCCGCGGCACCGGGGAGCTGTTTTTT,CASSQELRGTGELFF
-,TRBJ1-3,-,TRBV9,TGTGCCAGCAGCGTGGCCCCTGGAAACACCATATATTTT,CASSVAPGNTIYF
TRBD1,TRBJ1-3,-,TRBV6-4,TGTGCCAGAAATCGAGACAGGGCTGGAAACACCATATATTTT,CARNRDRAGNTIYF
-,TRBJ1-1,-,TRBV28,TGTGCCAGCAGTTCGACAGAAGCTTTCTTT,CASSSTEAFF
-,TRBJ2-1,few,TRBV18,TGTGCCAGCTCACCCGGGGGGCTGGGCGAGAGGTTCTTC,CASSPGGLGERFF
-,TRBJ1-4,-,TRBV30,TGTGCCTGGAGTGTTGACACCGCGAATGAAAAACTGTTTTTT,CAWSVDTANEKLFF
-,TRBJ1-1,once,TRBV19,TGTGCCAGTATGAGGTGGACTGAAGCTTTCTTT,CASMRWTEAFF
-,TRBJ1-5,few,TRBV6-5,TGTGCCAGCAGTTACTCGGAGAATCAGCCCCAGCATTTT,CASSYSENQPQHF
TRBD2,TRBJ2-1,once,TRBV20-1,TGCAGTGCTAGGACTAGCCGTGAGCAGTTCTTC,CSARTSREQFF
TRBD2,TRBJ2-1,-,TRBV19,TGTGCCAGTAGTATAAACGCGGGAGCGTACAATGAGCAGTTCTTC,CASSINAGAYNEQFF
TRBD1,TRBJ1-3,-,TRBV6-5,TGTGCCAGCAGTTACTCGGTGACAGGGTCTGGAAACACCATATATTTT,CASSYSVTGSGNTIYF
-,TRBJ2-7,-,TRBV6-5,TGTGCCAGCAGTTATTGGACTTCACGTACTACCTACGAGCAGTACTTC,CASSYWTSRTTYEQYF
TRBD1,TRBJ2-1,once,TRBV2,TGTGCCAGCAGAGGGACAGGGAGCTCCTACAATGAGCAGTTCTTC,CASRGTGSSYNEQFF
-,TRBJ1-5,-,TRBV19,TGTGCCAGTAGTATAGGGAGGGCAGGTCAGCCCCAGCATTTT,CASSIGRAGQPQHF
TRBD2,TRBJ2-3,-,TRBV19,TGTGCCAGCGGGATTCTGACTAGCAGCACAGATACGCAGTATTTT,CASGILTSSTDTQYF
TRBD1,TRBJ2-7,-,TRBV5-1,TGCGCCAGCAGCTTGGGTTTCTCGGGACAGCTTTACGAGCAGTACTTC,CASSLGFSGQLYEQYF
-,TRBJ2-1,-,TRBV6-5,TGTGCCAGCAGTTACACACCTCCGAACGATAATGAGCAGTTCTTC,CASSYTPPNDNEQFF
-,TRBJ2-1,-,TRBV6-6,TGTGCCAGCAGTCCGCATGAGACAGATGAGCAGTTCTTC,CASSPHETDEQFF
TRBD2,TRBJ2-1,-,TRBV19,TGTGCCAGTAGTACCCCCCCAAAGACTAGCGGGAGGGGGGGCCCCTACAATGAGCAGTTCTTC,CASSTPPKTSGRGGPYNEQFF